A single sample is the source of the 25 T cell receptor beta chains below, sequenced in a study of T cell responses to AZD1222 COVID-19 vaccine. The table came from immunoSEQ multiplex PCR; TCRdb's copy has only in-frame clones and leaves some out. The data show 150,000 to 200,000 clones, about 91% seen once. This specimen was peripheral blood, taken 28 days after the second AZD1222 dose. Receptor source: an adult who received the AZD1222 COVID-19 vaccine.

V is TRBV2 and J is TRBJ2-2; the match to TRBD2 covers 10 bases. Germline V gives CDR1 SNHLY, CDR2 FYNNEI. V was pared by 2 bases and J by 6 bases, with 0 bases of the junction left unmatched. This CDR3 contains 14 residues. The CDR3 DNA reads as TGTGCCAGCAGTGAACTAGCGGGGGCCGGGGAGCTGTTTTTT. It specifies CASSELAGAGELFF.

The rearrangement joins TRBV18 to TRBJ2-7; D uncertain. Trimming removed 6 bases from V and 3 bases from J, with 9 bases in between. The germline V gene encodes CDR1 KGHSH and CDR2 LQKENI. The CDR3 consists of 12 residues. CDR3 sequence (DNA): TGTGCCAGCTCCCCAAGGGACTACGAGCAGTACTTC. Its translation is CASSPRDYEQYF.

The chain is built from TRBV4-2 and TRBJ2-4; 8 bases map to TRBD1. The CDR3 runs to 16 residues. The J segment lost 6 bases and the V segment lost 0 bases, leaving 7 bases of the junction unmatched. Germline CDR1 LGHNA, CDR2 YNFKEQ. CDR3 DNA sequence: TGTGCCAGCAGCCAAGAGACAGGGGCAATACCAAACATTCAGTACTTC. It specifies CASSQETGAIPNIQYF.

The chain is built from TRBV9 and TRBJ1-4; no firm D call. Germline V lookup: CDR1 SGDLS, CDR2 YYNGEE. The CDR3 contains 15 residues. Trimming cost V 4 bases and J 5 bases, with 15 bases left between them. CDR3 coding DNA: TGTGCCAGCAGCCCGCGTACGGCGGTAAATGAAAAACTGTTTTTT. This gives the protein CASSPRTAVNEKLFF.

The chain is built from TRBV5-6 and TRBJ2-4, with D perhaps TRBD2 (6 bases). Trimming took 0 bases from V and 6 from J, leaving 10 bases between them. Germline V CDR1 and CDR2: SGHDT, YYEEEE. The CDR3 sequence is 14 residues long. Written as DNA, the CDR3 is TGTGCCAGCAGCTTGGGCGGGGTTGTAAACATTCAGTACTTC. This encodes CASSLGGVVNIQYF.

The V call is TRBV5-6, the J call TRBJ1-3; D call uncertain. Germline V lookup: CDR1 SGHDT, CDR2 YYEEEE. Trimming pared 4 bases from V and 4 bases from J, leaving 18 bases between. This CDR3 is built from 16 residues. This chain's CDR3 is CASSARLPVGGNTIYF. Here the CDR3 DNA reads TGTGCCAGCAGCGCTAGACTCCCGGTGGGGGGAAACACCATATATTTT.

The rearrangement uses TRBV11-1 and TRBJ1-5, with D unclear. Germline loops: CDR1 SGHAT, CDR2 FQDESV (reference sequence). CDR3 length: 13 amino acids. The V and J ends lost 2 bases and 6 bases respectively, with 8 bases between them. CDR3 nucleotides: TGTGCCAGCAGCTTACTGGGAGGTCAGCCCCAGCATTTT. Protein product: CASSLLGGQPQHF.

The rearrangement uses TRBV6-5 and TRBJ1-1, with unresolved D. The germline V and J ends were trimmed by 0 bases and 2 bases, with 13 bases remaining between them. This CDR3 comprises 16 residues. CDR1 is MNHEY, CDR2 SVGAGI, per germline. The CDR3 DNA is TGTGCCAGCAGTTACTCGGCGGAAAGGTTAAACACTGAAGCTTTCTTT. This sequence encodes CASSYSAERLNTEAFF.

The DNA for the CDR3 is TGCGCCAGCAGCCAAGTCCTCGGACAGGTCCCCTACGAGCAGTACTTC. It translates to CASSQVLGQVPYEQYF. The genes are TRBV4-1 and TRBJ2-7; TRBD1 matches 7 bases. The CDR3 spans 16 residues. The V and J ends lost 1 base and 2 bases, in that order; junction bases with no gene match: 8. Germline-derived CDR1 and CDR2 are MGHRA and YSYEKL.

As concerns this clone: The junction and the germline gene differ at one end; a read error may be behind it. The CDR3 DNA reads as TGTGCTAGCAGCCTTAGCGGCCGGGAGACCCAGTACTTC. It is translated as CASSLSGRETQYF. The V gene is TRBV7-7, the J gene TRBJ2-5, with D possibly matching TRBD2 (6 bases). This CDR3 spans 13 amino acids. Germline V lookup: CDR1 SSHAT, CDR2 FNYEAQ (reference sequence).

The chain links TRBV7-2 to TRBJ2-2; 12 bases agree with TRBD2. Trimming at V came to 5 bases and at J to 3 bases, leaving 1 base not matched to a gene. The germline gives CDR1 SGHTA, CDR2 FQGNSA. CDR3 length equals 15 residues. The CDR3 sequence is CASSPSGGDTGELFF. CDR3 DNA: TGTGCCAGCAGCCCTAGCGGGGGGGACACCGGGGAGCTGTTTTTT.

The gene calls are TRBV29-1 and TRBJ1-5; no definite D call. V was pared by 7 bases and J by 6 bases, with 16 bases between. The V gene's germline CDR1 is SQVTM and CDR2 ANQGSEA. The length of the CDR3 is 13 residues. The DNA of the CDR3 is TGCAGCGCCGTGTCGTCGGATGGTCAGCCCCAGCATTTT. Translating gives CSAVSSDGQPQHF.

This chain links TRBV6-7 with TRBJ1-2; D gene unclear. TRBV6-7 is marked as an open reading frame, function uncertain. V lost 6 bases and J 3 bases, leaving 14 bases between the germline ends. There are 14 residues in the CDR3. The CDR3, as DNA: TGTGCCAGCAGGCACCCAAAGAATCACTATGGCTACACCTTC. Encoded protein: CASRHPKNHYGYTF.

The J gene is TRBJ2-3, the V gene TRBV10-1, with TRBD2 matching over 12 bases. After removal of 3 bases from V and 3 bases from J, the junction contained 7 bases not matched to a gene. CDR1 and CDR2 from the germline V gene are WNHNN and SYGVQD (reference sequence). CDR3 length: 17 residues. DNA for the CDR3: TGCGCCAGCAGTGAAAACCGACTAGCGGGGGAGACAGATACGCAGTATTTT. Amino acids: CASSENRLAGETDTQYF.

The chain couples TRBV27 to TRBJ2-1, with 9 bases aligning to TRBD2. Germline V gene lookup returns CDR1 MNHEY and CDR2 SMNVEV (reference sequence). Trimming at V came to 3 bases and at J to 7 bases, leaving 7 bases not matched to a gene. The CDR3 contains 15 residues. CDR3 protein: CASSFLAGVSNEQFF. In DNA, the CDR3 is TGTGCCAGCAGTTTCTTAGCGGGAGTATCAAATGAGCAGTTCTTC.

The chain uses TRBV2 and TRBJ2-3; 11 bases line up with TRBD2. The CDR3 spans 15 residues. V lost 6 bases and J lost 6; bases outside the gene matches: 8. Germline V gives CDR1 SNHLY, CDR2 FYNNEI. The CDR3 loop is CASSVSGRAGDTQYF. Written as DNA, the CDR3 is TGTGCCAGCAGCGTTAGCGGGAGGGCCGGGGATACGCAGTATTTT. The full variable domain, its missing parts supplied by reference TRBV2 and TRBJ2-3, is EPEVTQTPSHQVTQMGQEVILRCVPISNHLYFYWYRQILGQKVEFLVSFYNNEISEKSEIFDDQFSVERPDGSNFTLKIRSTKLEDSAMYFCASSVSGRAGDTQYFGPGTRLTVL.

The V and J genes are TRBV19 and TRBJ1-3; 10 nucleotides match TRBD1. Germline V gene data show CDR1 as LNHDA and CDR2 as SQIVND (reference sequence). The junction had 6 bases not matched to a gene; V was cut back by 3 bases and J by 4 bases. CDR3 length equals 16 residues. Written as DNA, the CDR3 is TGTGCCAGTAGTATTGGGACAGGGGTGTTCGGAAACACCATATATTTT. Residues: CASSIGTGVFGNTIYF.

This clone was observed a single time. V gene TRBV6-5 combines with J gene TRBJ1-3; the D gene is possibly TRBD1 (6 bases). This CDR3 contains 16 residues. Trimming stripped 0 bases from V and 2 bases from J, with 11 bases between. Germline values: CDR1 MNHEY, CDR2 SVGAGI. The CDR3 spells CASSYSMAGAGNTIYF. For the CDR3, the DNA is TGTGCCAGCAGTTACTCAATGGCAGGGGCTGGAAACACCATATATTTT.

The chain's CDR3 is CASSLDAGGIFYEQYF. The CDR3, as DNA: TGTGCCAGCAGCTTGGATGCGGGAGGGATATTTTACGAGCAGTACTTC. V and J are TRBV5-5 and TRBJ2-7; 9 nucleotides line up with TRBD2. The trim removed 0 bases at V and 4 bases at J, leaving 8 bases unmatched. The CDR3 extends over 16 amino acids. Germline assignment: CDR1 SGHKS and CDR2 YYEKEE (reference sequence). Full variable domain (rest looked up from reference TRBV5-5 and TRBJ2-7): DAGVTQSPTHLIKTRGQQVTLRCSPISGHKSVSWYQQVLGQGPQFIFQYYEKEERGRGNFPDRFSARQFPNYSSELNVNALLLGDSALYLCASSLDAGGIFYEQYFGPGTRLTVT.

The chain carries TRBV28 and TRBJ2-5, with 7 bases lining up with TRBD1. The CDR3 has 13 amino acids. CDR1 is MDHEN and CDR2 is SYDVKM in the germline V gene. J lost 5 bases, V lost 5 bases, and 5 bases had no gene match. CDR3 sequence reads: CASSRQGPETQYF. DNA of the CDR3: TGTGCCAGCAGTCGACAGGGTCCGGAGACCCAGTACTTC. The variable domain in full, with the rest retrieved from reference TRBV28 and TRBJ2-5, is DVKVTQSSRYLVKRTGEKVFLECVQDMDHENMFWYRQDPGLGLRLIYFSYDVKMKEKGDIPEGYSVSREKKERFSLILESASTNQTSMYLCASSRQGPETQYFGPGTRLLVL.

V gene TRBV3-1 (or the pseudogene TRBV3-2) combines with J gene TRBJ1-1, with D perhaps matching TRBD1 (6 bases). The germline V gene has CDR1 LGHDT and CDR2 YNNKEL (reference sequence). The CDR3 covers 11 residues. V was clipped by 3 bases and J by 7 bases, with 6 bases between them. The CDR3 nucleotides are TGTGCCAGCAGCCACAGGGGTGAAGCTTTCTTT. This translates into CASSHRGEAFF.

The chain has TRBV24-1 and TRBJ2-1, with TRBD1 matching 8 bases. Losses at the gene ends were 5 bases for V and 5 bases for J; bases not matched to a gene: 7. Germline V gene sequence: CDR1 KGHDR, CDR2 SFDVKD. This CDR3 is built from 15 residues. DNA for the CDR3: TGTGCCACCAGTGGGCGGACAGGGTGGGACAATGAGCAGTTCTTC. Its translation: CATSGRTGWDNEQFF.

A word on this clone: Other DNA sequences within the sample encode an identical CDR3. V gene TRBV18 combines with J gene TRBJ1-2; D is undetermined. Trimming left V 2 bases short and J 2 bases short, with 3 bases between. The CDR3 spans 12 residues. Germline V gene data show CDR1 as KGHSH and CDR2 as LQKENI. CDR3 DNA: TGTGCCAGCTCACCAGGAAACTATGGCTACACCTTC. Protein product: CASSPGNYGYTF.

The CDR3 loop reads CASSPPMGGATNEKLFF. CDR3 DNA: TGTGCCAGCAGTCCTCCGATGGGGGGAGCAACTAATGAAAAACTGTTTTTT. V is TRBV6-6 and J is TRBJ1-4, with a possible D match to TRBD1 (5 bases). The length of the CDR3 is 17 residues. Trimming left V 5 bases short and J 0 bases short, with 16 bases between. The germline CDR1 and CDR2 sequences are MNHNY and SVGAGI (reference sequence).

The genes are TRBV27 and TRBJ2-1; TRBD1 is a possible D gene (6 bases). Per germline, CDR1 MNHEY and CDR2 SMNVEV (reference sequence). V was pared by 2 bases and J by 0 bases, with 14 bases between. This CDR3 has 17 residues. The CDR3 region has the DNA TGTGCCAGCAGTTTAGGGGGCTACCGGAGCTCCTACAATGAGCAGTTCTTC. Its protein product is CASSLGGYRSSYNEQFF.